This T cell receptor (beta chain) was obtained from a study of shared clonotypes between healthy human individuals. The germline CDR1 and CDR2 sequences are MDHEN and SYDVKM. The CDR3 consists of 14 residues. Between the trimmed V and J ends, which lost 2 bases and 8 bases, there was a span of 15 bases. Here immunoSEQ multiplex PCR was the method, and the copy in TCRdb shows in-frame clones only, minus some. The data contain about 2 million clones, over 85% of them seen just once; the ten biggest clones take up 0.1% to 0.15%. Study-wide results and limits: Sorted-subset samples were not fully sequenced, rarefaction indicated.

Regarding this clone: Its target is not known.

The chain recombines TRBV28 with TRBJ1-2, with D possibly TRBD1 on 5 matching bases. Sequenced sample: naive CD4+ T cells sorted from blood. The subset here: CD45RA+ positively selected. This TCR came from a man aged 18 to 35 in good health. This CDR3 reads CASSLGGKGSGYTF. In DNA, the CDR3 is TGTGCCAGCAGTTTAGGCGGTAAGGGGTCGGGCTACACCTTC.